This T cell receptor (beta chain) was captured by sequencing in a study of CD8 T cells in Susac syndrome. Controls were healthy donors (matched for age and sex). Negative isolation was used for CD8+ and CD4+ T cells, and FACS enrichment was applied to TEMRA cells. The V end lost 7 bases, the J end lost 0 bases, and 19 bases lay between the germline ends. This CDR3 region has 17 residues. RNA amounts of roughly 0.5 to 1 ug underwent reverse transcription with random hexamers. Multiplex immunoSEQ PCR targeted 54 Vbeta and 13 Jbeta TCR beta segments. TCRdb independently ran MiXCR on the immunoSEQ multiplex PCR reads; one entry per CDR3 protein. The sample has approximately 190,000 distinct CDR3 sequences, about 93% seen once.

J is TRBJ1-3 and V is TRBV12-3 or TRBV12-4, with a possible D match to TRBD1 (5 bases). Specimen: CD4+ T cells from PBMCs. The sequence was obtained from a human donor in good health. The CDR3 nucleotides read TGTGCCAGCACCTGGGGACTGCAATTGAGCTCTGGAAACACCATATATTTT. Translated: CASTWGLQLSSGNTIYF.